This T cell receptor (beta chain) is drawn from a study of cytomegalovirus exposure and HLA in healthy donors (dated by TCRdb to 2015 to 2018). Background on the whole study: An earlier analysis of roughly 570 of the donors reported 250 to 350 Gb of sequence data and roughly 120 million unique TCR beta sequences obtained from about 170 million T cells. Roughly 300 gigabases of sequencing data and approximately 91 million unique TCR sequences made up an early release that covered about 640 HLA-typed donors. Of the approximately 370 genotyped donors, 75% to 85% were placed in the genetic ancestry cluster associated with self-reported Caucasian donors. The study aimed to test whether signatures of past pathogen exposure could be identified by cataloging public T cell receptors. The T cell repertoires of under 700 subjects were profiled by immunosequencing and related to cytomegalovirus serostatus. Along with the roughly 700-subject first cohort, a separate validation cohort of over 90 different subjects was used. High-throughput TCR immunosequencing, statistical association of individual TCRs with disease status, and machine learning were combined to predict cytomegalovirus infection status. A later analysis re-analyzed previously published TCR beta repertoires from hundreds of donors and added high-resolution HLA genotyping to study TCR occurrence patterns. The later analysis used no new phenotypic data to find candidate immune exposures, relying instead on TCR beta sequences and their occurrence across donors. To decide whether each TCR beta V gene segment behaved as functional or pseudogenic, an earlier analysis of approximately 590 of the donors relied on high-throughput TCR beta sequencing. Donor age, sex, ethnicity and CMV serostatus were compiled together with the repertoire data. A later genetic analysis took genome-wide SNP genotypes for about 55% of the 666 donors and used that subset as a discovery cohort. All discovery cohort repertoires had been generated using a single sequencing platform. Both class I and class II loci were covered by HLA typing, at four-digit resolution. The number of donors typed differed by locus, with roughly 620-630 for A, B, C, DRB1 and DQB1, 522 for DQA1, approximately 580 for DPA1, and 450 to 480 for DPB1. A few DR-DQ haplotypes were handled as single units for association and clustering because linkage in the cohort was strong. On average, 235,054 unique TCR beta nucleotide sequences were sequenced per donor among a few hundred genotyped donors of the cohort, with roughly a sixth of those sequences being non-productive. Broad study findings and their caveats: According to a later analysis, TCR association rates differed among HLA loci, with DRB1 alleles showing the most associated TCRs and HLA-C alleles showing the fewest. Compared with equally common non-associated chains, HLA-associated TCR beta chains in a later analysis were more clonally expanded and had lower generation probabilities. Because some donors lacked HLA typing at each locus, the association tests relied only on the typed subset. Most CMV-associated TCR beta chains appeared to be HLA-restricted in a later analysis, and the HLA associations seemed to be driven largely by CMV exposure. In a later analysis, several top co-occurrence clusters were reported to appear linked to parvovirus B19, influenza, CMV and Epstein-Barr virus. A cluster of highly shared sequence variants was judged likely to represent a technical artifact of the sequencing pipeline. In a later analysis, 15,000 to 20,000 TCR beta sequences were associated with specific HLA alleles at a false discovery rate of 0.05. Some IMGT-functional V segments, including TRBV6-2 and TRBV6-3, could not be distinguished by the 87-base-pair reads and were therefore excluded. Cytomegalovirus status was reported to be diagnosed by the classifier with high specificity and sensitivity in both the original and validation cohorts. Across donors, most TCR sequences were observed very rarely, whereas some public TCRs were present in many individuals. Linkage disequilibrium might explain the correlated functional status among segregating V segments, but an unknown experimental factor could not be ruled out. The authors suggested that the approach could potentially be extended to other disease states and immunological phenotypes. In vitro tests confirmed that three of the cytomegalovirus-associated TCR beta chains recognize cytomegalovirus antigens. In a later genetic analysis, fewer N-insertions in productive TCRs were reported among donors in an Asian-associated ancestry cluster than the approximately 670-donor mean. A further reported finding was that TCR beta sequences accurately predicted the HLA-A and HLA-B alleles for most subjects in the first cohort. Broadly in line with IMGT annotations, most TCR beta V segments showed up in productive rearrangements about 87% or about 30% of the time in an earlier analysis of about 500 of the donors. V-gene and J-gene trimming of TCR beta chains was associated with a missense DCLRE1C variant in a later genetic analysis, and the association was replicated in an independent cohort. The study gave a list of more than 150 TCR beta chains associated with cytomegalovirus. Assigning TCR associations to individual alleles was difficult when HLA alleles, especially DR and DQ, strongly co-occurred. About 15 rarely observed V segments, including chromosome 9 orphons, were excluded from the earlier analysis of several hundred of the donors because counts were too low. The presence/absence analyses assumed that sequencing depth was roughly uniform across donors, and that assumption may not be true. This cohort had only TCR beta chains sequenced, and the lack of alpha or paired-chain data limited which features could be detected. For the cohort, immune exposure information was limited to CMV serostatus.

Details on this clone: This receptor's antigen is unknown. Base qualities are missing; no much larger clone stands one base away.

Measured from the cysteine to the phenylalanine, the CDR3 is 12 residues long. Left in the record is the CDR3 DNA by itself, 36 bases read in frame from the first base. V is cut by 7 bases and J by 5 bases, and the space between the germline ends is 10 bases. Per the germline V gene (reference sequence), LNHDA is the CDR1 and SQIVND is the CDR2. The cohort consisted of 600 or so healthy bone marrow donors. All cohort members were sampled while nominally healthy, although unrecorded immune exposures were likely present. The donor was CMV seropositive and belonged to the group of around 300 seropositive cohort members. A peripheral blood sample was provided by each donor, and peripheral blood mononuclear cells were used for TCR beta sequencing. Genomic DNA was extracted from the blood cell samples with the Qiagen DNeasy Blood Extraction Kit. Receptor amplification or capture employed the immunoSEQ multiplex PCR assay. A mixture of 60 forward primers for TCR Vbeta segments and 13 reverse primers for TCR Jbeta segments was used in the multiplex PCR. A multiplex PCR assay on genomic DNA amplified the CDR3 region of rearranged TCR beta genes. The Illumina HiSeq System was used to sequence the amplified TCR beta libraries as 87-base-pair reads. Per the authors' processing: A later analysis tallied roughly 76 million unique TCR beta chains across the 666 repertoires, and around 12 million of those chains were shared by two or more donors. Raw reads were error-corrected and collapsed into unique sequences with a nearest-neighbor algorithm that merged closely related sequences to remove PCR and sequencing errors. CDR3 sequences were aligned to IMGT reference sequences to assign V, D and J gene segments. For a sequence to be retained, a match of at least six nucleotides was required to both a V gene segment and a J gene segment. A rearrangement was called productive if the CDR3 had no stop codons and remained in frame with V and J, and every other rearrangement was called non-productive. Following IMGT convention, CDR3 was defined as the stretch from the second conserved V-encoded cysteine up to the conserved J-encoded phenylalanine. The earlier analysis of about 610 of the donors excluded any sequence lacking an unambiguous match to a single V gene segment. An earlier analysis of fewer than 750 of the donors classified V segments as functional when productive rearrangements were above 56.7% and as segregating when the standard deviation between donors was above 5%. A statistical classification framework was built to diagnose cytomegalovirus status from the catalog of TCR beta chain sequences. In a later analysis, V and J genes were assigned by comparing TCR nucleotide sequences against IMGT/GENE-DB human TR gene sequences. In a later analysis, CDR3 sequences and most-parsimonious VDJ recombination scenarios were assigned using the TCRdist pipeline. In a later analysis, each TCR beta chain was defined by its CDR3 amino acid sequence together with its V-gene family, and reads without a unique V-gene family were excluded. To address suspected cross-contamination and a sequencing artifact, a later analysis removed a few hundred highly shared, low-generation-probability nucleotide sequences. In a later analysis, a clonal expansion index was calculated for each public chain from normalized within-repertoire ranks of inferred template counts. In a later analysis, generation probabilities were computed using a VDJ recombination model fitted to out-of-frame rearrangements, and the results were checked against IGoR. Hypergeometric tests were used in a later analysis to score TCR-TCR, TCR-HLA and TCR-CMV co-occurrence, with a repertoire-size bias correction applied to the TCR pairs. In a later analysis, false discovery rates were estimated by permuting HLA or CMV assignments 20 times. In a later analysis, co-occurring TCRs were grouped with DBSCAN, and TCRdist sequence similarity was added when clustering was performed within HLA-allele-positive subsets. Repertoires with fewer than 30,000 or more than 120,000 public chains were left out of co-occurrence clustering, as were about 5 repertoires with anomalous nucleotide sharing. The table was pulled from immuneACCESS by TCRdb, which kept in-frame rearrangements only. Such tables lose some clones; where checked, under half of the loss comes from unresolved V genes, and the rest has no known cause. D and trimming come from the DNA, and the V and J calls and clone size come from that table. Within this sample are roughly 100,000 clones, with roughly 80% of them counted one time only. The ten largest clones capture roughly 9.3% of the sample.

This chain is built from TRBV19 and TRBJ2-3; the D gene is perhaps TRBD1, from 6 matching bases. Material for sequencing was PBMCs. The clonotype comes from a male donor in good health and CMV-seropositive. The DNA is TGTGCCAGTACTCAAGGGGGAGATACGCAGTATTTT. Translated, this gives CASTQGGDTQYF.